This TCR beta chain stems from a study of tumor and adjacent non-tumor tissue in lung cancer. About the research overall: Patients were aged roughly 31 to 76, approximately 11 men and roughly 5 women, stage I to III.

In regard to this clonotype: A much more abundant neighbour one base away suggests this may be a read error.

No cell sorting was done before RNA was extracted from the tissue. A modified ARM-PCR protocol with three rounds of nested PCR amplified TCRbeta. TCRdb recomputed calls from the multiplex PCR reads with MiXCR, one row per CDR3 protein. The sample has approximately 120,000 distinct CDR3 sequences, 66% seen once. The CDR3 has 13 amino acids. The V segment lost 8 bases and the J segment 2 bases; nucleotides outside the gene matches: 6. Germline V CDR1 and CDR2: DFQATT, SNEGSKA (reference sequence). V is TRBV20-1 and J is TRBJ1-3; 7 nucleotides align to TRBD1. The material sequenced was lung tumor tissue. The sequence came from a man younger than 45 with non-small cell lung cancer. CDR3 residues: CSTKQGAGNTIYF. The CDR3 bases are TGCAGTACTAAGCAGGGGGCTGGAAACACCATATATTTT.